This T cell receptor beta chain was obtained from a study of blood T cell repertoires in COVID-19. Overall study: Spain, Italy and the United States supplied samples that represented acute and convalescent COVID-19. T cells, B-cell-depleted T cells, or PBMCs provided the cDNA or gDNA that served as material.

Between the trimmed V and J ends, which lost 4 bases and 1 base, there was a span of 10 bases. The germline V gene encodes CDR1 SQVTM and CDR2 ANQGSEA. CDR3 length equals 13 residues. Source study methods: Reference gene primer amplification in the assay estimated nucleated cell counts. Some clones are missing from TCRdb's copy, which holds only in-frame ones; the method was immunoSEQ multiplex PCR. That table supplies the V and J calls and clone size; D and trimming were determined from the DNA. Of approximately 200,000 clones listed, roughly 87% are singletons. This TCR derives from a man between 40 and 49 years old with active or convalescent COVID-19. This sequence joins TRBV29-1 and TRBJ2-5, with TRBD2 as a possible D gene (6 bases). Sequences were obtained from peripheral blood. This CDR3 reads CSVVGGVQETQYF. The CDR3 nucleotides are TGCAGCGTTGTCGGCGGGGTCCAAGAGACCCAGTACTTC.